Shown below are 15 T cell receptor beta chains from a single sample sequenced in a study of technical replicates of blood from a few donors. Sequencing used immunoSEQ multiplex PCR; TCRdb keeps in-frame clones, though not all of them. Of roughly 83,000 clones listed, 90% to 95% are singletons. The sequenced material came from T cells isolated from PBMCs. These receptors were obtained from a human donor in good health.

The rearrangement uses TRBV9 and TRBJ2-3, with a possible D match to TRBD2 (6 bases). This CDR3 has 15 amino acids. Germline V gives CDR1 SGDLS, CDR2 YYNGEE. V dropped 3 bases and J dropped 7 bases, with 18 bases sitting between them. The chain's CDR3 is CASSDLREATNTQYF. CDR3 DNA sequence: TGTGCCAGCAGCGATCTAAGGGAGGCAACAAATACGCAGTATTTT.

This clone has only one observation. The chain recombines TRBV29-1 with TRBJ2-3; D is possibly TRBD2 (5 bases). Trimming shortened V by 4 bases and J by 4 bases, and 12 bases separated the two germline ends. The germline gives CDR1 SQVTM, CDR2 ANQGSEA. The length of the CDR3 is 13 residues. Written as DNA, the CDR3 is TGCAGCGTTGGGCGGGCCTCCCCAGATACGCAGTATTTT. Encoded protein: CSVGRASPDTQYF.

This chain uses TRBV7-3 with TRBJ2-3; 7 positions agree with TRBD1. The CDR3 contains 19 residues. After removal of 7 bases from V and 0 bases from J, the junction contained 19 bases not matched to a gene. Germline loops: CDR1 SGHTA, CDR2 FQGTGA. CDR3 sequence reads: CASNEIMIRTGASTDTQYF. The CDR3 coding sequence is TGTGCCAGCAACGAGATTATGATCCGAACAGGGGCTAGCACAGATACGCAGTATTTT.

The chain carries TRBV7-8 and TRBJ2-7, with 9 bases fitting TRBD2. The J segment lost 0 bases and the V segment lost 1 base, leaving 4 bases of the junction unmatched. The CDR3 totals 16 residues. Germline V gene data show CDR1 as SGHVS and CDR2 as FQNEAQ. The CDR3 here is CASSLERGAYSYEQYF. The DNA of the CDR3 is TGTGCCAGCAGCTTAGAGCGGGGGGCCTACTCCTACGAGCAGTACTTC.

The chain joins TRBV14 to TRBJ2-2, with D possibly matching TRBD1 (5 bases). The V end was cut by 4 bases, the J end by 5 bases, with 11 bases between. This CDR3 spans 14 amino acids. Germline assignment: CDR1 SGHDN and CDR2 FVKESK. The CDR3 DNA follows: TGTGCCAGCAGCCCCCTACCAGGGACCGGGGAGCTGTTTTTT. This encodes CASSPLPGTGELFF.

A single count supports this clone. The CDR3 is CASSTGDYYGYTF. CDR3 nucleotide sequence: TGCGCCAGCAGCACAGGGGACTACTATGGCTACACCTTC. This sequence joins TRBV5-1 and TRBJ1-2; 7 bases fit TRBD1. The CDR3 sequence is 13 residues long. Germline-derived CDR1 and CDR2 are SGHRS and YFSETQ. V trimming: 4 bases; J trimming: 3 bases; junction bases outside the gene matches: 3.

This sequence joins TRBV15 and TRBJ1-1; weak D call: TRBD1 (5 bases). Germline lookup yields CDR1 LNHNV and CDR2 YYDKDF (reference sequence). V lost 6 bases, J lost 0 bases, and 11 bases lay in between. CDR3 size: 14 residues. CDR3 nucleotide sequence: TGTGCCACCAGTGCCTGGGGCGTGAACACTGAAGCTTTCTTT. Translated: CATSAWGVNTEAFF.

The chain recombines TRBV11-2 with TRBJ2-7; 10 bases are shared with TRBD2. Germline CDR1 reads SGHAT; CDR2 reads FQNNGV. V was pared by 5 bases and J by 2 bases, with 9 bases of the junction left unmatched. This CDR3 contains 16 residues. CDR3 sequence reads: CASSGRFTSGTYEQYF. The DNA for the CDR3 is TGTGCCAGCAGCGGCAGGTTTACTAGCGGGACCTACGAGCAGTACTTC.

The chain employs TRBV10-2 and TRBJ2-5; 8 bases line up with TRBD2. This CDR3 contains 13 residues. Germline CDR1 is WSHSY and CDR2 is SAAADI. V was clipped by 8 bases and J by 4 bases; unmatched bases: 6. This CDR3 reads CASQVAGLETQYF. The DNA for the CDR3 is TGCGCCAGCCAGGTAGCGGGGTTAGAGACCCAGTACTTC.

V is TRBV30 and J is TRBJ2-5, with TRBD2 identical over 11 bases. CDR3 size: 15 residues. V was clipped by 0 bases and J by 5 bases; unmatched bases: 5. Germline V gene sequence: CDR1 GTSNPN, CDR2 SVGIG (reference sequence). CDR3 sequence (DNA): TGTGCCTGGAGTGTGACTAGCGGGGTCGGGGAGACCCAGTACTTC. This encodes CAWSVTSGVGETQYF.

The chain uses TRBV10-2 and TRBJ2-5, with TRBD2 identical over 15 bases. Per germline, CDR1 WSHSY and CDR2 SAAADI. The V and J ends lost 7 bases and 2 bases, in that order; junction bases with no gene match: 8. The CDR3 extends over 17 amino acids. CDR3 bases: TGCGCCAGCACAGGACTAGCGGGGGGGCACCCACAAGAGACCCAGTACTTC. This codes for CASTGLAGGHPQETQYF.

The V gene is TRBV7-9, the J gene TRBJ2-5, with D perhaps matching TRBD1 (6 bases). The CDR3 totals 13 residues. Germline CDR1 and CDR2: SEHNR and FQNEAQ (reference sequence). Trimming removed 10 bases from V and 1 base from J, with 13 bases in between. CDR3 nucleotides: TGTGCCACCAACGGACAGAGCCAAGAGACCCAGTACTTC. It translates to CATNGQSQETQYF.

This rearrangement joins TRBV29-1 to TRBJ1-1; 7 bases line up with TRBD1. Germline V gives CDR1 SQVTM, CDR2 ANQGSEA. This CDR3 spans 13 amino acids. V gave up 3 bases and J gave up 8 bases; unmatched junction bases: 9. The CDR3 DNA sequence: TGCAGCGTTGAGCCAGGGGGGAAGAGCGAAGCTTTCTTT. It specifies CSVEPGGKSEAFF. Drawing the rest from reference TRBV29-1 and TRBJ1-1, the complete variable domain is SAVISQKPSRDICQRGTSLTIQCQVDSQVTMMFWYRQQPGQSLTLIATANQGSEATYESGFVIDKFPISRPNLTFSTLTVSNMSPEDSSIYLCSVEPGGKSEAFFGQGTRLTVV.

CDR3 bases: TGTGCCAGCAGCGACGGGGGGGCAAGGGCTTTCTTT. Protein sequence: CASSDGGARAFF. This sequence joins TRBV5-6 and TRBJ1-1; weak D call: TRBD1 (6 bases). CDR3 size: 12 residues. Germline V gene lookup returns CDR1 SGHDT and CDR2 YYEEEE. V lost 4 bases, J lost 11 bases, and 15 bases lay in between.

V gene TRBV2 combines with J gene TRBJ2-7; tentatively, D is TRBD2 (5 bases). CDR1 is SNHLY, CDR2 FYNNEI, per germline. This CDR3 region has 13 residues. V was cut by 6 bases and J by 5 bases, with 14 bases left in between. CDR3 bases: TGTGCCAGCAGCGTCCGGGCGGGCAACGAGCAGTACTTC. Its translation is CASSVRAGNEQYF.